These 4 T cell receptor beta chains were sequenced from one sample in a study of post-analysis software for immune sequencing data. Findings and limits, study-wide: TRBV segments more frequent in patients than in controls numbered roughly 5 and included TRBV5-6, TRBV5-1 and TRBV20-1.

What these receptors recognize is not known. Unique molecular identifiers featured in each of the TCR beta cDNA libraries. TCRdb called the PCR reads again in MiXCR, with one record for every CDR3 protein. The table has about 800,000 distinct CDR3 sequences, approximately 30% seen once. Sequencing was carried out using blood. These TCRs come from a girl aged 5 to 17 with multiple sclerosis.

The gene calls are TRBV3-1 and TRBJ2-7; D gene ambiguous. Germline values: CDR1 LGHDT, CDR2 YNNKEL (reference sequence). This CDR3 spans 14 amino acids. The V and J ends lost 1 base and 6 bases respectively, with 13 bases between them. CDR3 sequence reads: CASSQGTPPGEQYF. CDR3 sequence (DNA): TGTGCCAGCAGCCAAGGCACCCCGCCCGGCGAGCAGTACTTC.

This clonotype was counted at least ten times. The gene calls are TRBV29-1 and TRBJ2-5; TRBD1 agrees at 7 bases. Germline CDR1 is SQVTM and CDR2 is ANQGSEA. The trim removed 7 bases at V and 1 base at J, leaving 15 bases unmatched. This CDR3 has 16 residues. The CDR3 nucleotides are TGCAGCGCCATAACAGGGGCCCAGCATTTCCAAGAGACCCAGTACTTC. Encoded protein: CSAITGAQHFQETQYF.

The V call is TRBV27, the J call TRBJ1-2; 12 bases are shared with TRBD1. The CDR3 runs to 16 residues. Trimming took 5 bases from V and 7 from J; bases not matched to a gene: 11. The germline CDR1 and CDR2 sequences are MNHEY and SMNVEV (reference sequence). The chain's CDR3 is CASSGTGGAGVGGYTF. The CDR3 bases are TGTGCCAGCAGTGGGACAGGGGGCGCGGGGGTAGGTGGCTACACCTTC.

This clonotype was observed a few times. The chain links TRBV25-1 to TRBJ2-7; perhaps TRBD1 as D (5 bases). Germline CDR1 is MGHDK and CDR2 is SYGVNS. This CDR3 region has 16 residues. Trimming cost V 0 bases and J 5 bases, with 17 bases left between them. CDR3 residues: CASSEYIDQGTHEQYF. CDR3 in DNA: TGTGCCAGCAGTGAATATATCGACCAGGGTACCCACGAGCAGTACTTC.